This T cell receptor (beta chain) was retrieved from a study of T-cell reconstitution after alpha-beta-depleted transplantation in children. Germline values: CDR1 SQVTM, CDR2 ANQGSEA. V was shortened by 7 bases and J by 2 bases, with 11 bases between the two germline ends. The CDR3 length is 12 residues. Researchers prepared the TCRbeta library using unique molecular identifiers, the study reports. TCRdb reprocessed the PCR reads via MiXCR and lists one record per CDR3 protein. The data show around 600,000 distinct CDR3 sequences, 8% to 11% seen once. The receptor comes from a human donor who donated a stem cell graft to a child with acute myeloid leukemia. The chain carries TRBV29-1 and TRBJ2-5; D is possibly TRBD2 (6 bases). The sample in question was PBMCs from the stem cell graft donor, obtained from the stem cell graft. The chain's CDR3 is CSGRDFQETQYF. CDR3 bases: TGCAGCGGCCGGGACTTTCAAGAGACCCAGTACTTC. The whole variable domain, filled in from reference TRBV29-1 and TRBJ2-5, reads SAVISQKPSRDICQRGTSLTIQCQVDSQVTMMFWYRQQPGQSLTLIATANQGSEATYESGFVIDKFPISRPNLTFSTLTVSNMSPEDSSIYLCSGRDFQETQYFGPGTRLLVL.